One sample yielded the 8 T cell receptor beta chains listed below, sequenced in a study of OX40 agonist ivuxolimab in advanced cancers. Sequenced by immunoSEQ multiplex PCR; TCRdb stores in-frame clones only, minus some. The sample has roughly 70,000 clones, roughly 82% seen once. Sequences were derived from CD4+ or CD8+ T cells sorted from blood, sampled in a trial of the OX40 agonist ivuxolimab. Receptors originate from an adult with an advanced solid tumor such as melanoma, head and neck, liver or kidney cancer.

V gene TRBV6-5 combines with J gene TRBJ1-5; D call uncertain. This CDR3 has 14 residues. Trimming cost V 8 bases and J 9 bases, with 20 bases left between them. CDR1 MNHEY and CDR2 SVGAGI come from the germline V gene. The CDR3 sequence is CASPDLSPAGPQHF. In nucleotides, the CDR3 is TGTGCCAGCCCGGACCTTTCCCCCGCGGGGCCCCAGCATTTT.

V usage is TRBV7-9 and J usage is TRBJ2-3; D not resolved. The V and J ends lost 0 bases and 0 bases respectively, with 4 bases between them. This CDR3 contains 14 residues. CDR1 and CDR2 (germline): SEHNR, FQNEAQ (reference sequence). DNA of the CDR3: TGTGCCAGCAGCTTAGCCGGTAGCACAGATACGCAGTATTTT. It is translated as CASSLAGSTDTQYF. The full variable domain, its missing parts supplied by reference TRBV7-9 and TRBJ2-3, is DTGVSQNPRHKITKRGQNVTFRCDPISEHNRLYWYRQTLGQGPEFLTYFQNEAQLEKSRLLSDRFSAERPKGSFSTLEIQRTEQGDSAMYLCASSLAGSTDTQYFGPGTRLTVL.

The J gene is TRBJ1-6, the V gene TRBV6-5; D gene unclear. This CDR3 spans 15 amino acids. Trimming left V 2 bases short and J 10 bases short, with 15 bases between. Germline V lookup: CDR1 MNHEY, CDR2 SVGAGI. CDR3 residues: CASSYGGSRESPLHF. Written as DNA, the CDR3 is TGTGCCAGCAGTTACGGAGGGTCTAGGGAGTCACCCCTCCACTTT.

CDR3 protein: CASSLGFEQYF. The CDR3 DNA reads as TGCGCCAGCAGCTTAGGATTTGAGCAGTACTTC. The J gene is TRBJ2-7, the V gene TRBV5-1; no reliable D call. Germline CDR1 SGHRS, CDR2 YFSETQ. The CDR3 sequence is 11 residues long. The V and J ends lost 2 bases and 7 bases respectively, with 7 bases between them.

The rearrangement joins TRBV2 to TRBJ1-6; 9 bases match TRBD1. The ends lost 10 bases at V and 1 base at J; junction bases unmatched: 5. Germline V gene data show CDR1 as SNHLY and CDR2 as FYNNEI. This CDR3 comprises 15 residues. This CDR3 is CATRQGESYNSPLHF. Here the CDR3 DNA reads TGTGCCACCCGACAGGGGGAATCCTATAATTCACCCCTCCACTTT. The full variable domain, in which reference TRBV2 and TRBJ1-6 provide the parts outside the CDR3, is EPEVTQTPSHQVTQMGQEVILRCVPISNHLYFYWYRQILGQKVEFLVSFYNNEISEKSEIFDDQFSVERPDGSNFTLKIRSTKLEDSAMYFCATRQGESYNSPLHFGNGTRLTVT.

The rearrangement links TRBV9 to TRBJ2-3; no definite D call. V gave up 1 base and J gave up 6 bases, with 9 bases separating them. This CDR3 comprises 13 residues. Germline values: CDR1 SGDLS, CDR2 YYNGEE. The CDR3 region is CASSVTLGDTQYF. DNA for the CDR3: TGTGCCAGCAGCGTAACCCTAGGGGATACGCAGTATTTT.

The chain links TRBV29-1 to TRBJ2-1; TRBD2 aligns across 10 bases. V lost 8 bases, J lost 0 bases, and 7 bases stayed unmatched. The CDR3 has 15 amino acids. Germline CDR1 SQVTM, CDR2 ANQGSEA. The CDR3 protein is CSSSPSGGSYNEQFF. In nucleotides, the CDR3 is TGCAGCTCAAGTCCTAGCGGGGGCTCCTACAATGAGCAGTTCTTC.

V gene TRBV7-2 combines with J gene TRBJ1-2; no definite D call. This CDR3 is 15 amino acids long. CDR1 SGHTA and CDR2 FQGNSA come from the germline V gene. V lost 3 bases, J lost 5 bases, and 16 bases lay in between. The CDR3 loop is CASSFDMGGEYGYTF. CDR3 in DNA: TGTGCCAGCAGCTTCGACATGGGTGGTGAATATGGCTACACCTTC.